The 4 T cell receptor beta chains reported below all come from one sample, sequenced in a study of CD8 T cell repertoires and HIV-1 epitope variants (dated by TCRdb to the early 2020s). Library generation was performed with the immunoSEQ multiplex PCR assay. TCRdb's version of the immuneACCESS table is confined to in-frame rearrangements and falls short of the full clone set. An unresolved V gene accounts for under half of the shortfall where checked; the remainder is of unknown origin. The sample contains around 4,000 clones, about 61% of them found a single time. The ten most abundant clones make up less than 55% of the sample. No antigens are known for them. Input material: cultured CD8+ T cells derived from PBMCs. The receptors originated from a male donor with HIV.

This clone has only a few counts. V usage is TRBV29-1 and J usage is TRBJ1-1, with D uncertain. Germline CDR1 SQVTM, CDR2 ANQGSEA. Trimming removed 2 bases from V and 1 base from J, with 8 bases in between. The CDR3 totals 13 residues. The CDR3 loop is CSVEPDWNTEAFF. As DNA, the CDR3 is TGCAGCGTTGAACCGGACTGGAACACTGAAGCTTTCTTT.

The chain links TRBV19 to TRBJ2-1, with TRBD2 matching 7 bases. Germline V CDR1 and CDR2: LNHDA, SQIVND (reference sequence). The CDR3 spans 14 residues. V dropped 6 bases and J dropped 6; count of bases not matched to a gene: 8. The chain's CDR3 is CASSRGGAANEQFF. The CDR3 bases are TGTGCCAGTAGCCGCGGGGGAGCGGCCAATGAGCAGTTCTTC. The full variable domain, with the rest looked up from reference TRBV19 and TRBJ2-1, is DGGITQSPKYLFRKEGQNVTLSCEQNLNHDAMYWYRQDPGQGLRLIYYSQIVNDFQKGDIAEGYSVSREKKESFPLTVTSAQKNPTAFYLCASSRGGAANEQFFGPGTRLTVL.

In its sample, this clone is medium-sized. DNA for the CDR3: TGTGCCAGTAGTATTGGCGGGGCAGCCCTTGAAGCTTTCTTT. This gives the protein CASSIGGAALEAFF. This chain links TRBV19 with TRBJ1-1; perhaps TRBD1 as D (5 bases). The CDR3 has 14 amino acids. V was pared by 3 bases and J by 7 bases, with 15 bases between. Germline values: CDR1 LNHDA, CDR2 SQIVND (reference sequence).

The rearrangement links TRBV9 to TRBJ1-1, with 9 bases lining up with TRBD1. The CDR3 contains 14 residues. With V trimmed by 4 bases and J by 2 bases, 3 bases remained unmatched. The germline gives CDR1 SGDLS, CDR2 YYNGEE. The CDR3 loop reads CASSLTGGNTEAFF. CDR3 DNA sequence: TGTGCCAGCAGCTTGACAGGGGGAAACACTGAAGCTTTCTTT.